This TCR beta chain is drawn from a study of human T cells and chemical hapten exposure. General study findings and limits: Once DPC sensitization occurred, TCRs above 1 in 1000 frequency showed no change.

Germline lookup yields CDR1 SGHTA and CDR2 FQGNSA. V was trimmed by 3 bases and J by 4 bases, leaving 18 bases between them. The CDR3 loop spans 16 amino acids. TCRdb independently ran MiXCR on the RACE reads; one entry per CDR3 protein. The sample consists of about 350,000 distinct CDR3 sequences, about 6% of them appearing once. This clonotype showed up many times. Its antigen is undetermined. The time point denotes: patch test 2, 6 weeks after DPC sensitization. Treatment of the sample: therapeutic diphenylcyclopropenone sensitization with weekly scalp DPC. Each donor was an alopecia patient between 18 and 70 years of age who qualified for DPC. Before extraction, the whole blood was not fractionated, and total RNA was taken from it.

The source material was whole blood, sampled in connection with sensitization to the hapten diphenylcyclopropenone (DPC). This chain connects TRBV7-2 to TRBJ2-5, with a possible D match to TRBD1 (6 bases). The TCR comes from a woman aged 18-30 years with alopecia areata. Some clones in this sample may be carry-over from other donors' samples. The CDR3 DNA sequence: TGTGCCAGCAGCTTGCAGGGGATGGGGGATCGAGAGACCCAGTACTTC. It encodes CASSLQGMGDRETQYF. Variable domain in full (rest from reference TRBV7-2 and TRBJ2-5): GAGVSQSPSNKVTEKGKDVELRCDPISGHTALYWYRQSLGQGLEFLIYFQGNSAPDKSGLPSDRFSAERTGGSVSTLTIQRTQQEDSAVYLCASSLQGMGDRETQYFGPGTRLLVL.